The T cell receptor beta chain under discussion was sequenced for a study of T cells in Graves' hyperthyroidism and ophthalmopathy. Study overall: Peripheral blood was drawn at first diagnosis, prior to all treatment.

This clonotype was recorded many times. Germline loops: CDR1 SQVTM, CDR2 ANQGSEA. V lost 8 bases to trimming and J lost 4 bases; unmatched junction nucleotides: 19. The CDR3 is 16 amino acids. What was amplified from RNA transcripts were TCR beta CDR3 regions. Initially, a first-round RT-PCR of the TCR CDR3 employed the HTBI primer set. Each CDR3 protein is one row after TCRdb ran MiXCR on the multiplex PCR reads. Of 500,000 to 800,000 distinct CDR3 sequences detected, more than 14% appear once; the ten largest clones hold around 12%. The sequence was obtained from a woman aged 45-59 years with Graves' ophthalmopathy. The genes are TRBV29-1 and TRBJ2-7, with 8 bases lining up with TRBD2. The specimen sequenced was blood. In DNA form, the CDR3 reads TGCAGCCTATGGTCAAGGCCAAGCGGGAGTTATTACGAGCAGTACTTC. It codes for CSLWSRPSGSYYEQYF.